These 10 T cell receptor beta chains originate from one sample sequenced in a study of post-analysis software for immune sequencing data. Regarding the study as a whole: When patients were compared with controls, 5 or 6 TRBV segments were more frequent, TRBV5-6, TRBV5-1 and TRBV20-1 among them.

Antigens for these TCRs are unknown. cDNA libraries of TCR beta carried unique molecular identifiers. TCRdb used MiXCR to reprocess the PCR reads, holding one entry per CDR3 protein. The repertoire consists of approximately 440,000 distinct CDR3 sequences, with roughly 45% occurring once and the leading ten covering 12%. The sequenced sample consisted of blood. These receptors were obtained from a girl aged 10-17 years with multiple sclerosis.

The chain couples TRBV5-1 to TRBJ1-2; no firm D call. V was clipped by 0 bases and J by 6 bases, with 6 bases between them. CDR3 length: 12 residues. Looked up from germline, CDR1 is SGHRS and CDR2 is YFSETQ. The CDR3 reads CASSLGEDGYTF. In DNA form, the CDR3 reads TGCGCCAGCAGCTTGGGGGAGGATGGCTACACCTTC. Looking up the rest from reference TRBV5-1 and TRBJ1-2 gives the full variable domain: KAGVTQTPRYLIKTRGQQVTLSCSPISGHRSVSWYQQTPGQGLQFLFEYFSETQRNKGNFPGRFSGRQFSNSRSEMNVSTLELGDSALYLCASSLGEDGYTFGSGTRLTVV.

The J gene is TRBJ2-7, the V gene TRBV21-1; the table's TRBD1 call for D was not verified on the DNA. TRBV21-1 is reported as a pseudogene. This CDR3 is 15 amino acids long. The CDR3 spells CASSKEAPGPYEQYF. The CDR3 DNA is TGTGCCAGCAGCAAAGAAGCACCGGGACCCTACGAGCAGTACTTC.

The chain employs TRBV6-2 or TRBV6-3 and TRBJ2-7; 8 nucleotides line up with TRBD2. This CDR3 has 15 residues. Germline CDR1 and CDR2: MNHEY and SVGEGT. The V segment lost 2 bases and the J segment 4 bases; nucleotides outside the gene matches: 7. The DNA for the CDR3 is TGTGCCAGCAGTTACGGGAGGCTAGCGGGTTACGAGCAGTACTTC. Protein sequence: CASSYGRLAGYEQYF.

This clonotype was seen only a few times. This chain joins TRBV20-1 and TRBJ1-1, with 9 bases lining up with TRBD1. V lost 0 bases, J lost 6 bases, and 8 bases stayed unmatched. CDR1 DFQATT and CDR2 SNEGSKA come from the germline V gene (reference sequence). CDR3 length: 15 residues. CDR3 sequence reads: CSARDRTGARAEAFF. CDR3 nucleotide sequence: TGCAGTGCTAGAGACCGGACAGGGGCGAGGGCTGAAGCTTTCTTT.

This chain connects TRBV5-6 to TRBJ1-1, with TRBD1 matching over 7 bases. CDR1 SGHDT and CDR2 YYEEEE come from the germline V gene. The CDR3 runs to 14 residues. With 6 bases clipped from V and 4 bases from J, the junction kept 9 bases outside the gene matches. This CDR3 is CASTGQVGSTEAFF. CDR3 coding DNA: TGTGCCAGCACCGGACAGGTAGGGTCCACTGAAGCTTTCTTT.

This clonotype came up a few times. CDR3 nucleotide sequence: TGTGCCAGCAGCCAAGACTCGTCCTCCTACGAGCAGTACTTC. Encoded protein: CASSQDSSSYEQYF. This chain links TRBV3-1 with TRBJ2-7; D call uncertain. V was trimmed by 0 bases and J by 0 bases, leaving 6 bases between them. This CDR3 is built from 14 residues. CDR1 and CDR2 from the germline V gene are LGHDT and YNNKEL (reference sequence).

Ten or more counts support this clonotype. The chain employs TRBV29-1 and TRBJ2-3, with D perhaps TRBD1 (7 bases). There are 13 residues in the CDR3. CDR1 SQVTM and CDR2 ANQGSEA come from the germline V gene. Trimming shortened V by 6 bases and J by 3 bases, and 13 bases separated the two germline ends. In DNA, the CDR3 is TGCAGCGTCCTGACAGGGAGGACAGATACGCAGTATTTT. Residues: CSVLTGRTDTQYF.

CDR3 sequence reads: CSASAPGTNEQYF. DNA of the CDR3: TGCAGTGCTAGTGCCCCAGGGACAAACGAGCAGTACTTC. This chain links TRBV20-1 with TRBJ2-7; D is possibly TRBD1 (6 bases). Germline CDR1 and CDR2: DFQATT and SNEGSKA (reference sequence). This CDR3 has 13 residues. V was clipped by 3 bases and J by 5 bases, with 14 bases between them.

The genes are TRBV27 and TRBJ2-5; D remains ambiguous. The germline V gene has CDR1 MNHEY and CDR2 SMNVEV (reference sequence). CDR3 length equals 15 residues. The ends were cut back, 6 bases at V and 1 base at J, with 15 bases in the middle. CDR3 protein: CASRSASWTQETQYF. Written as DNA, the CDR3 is TGTGCCAGCAGATCGGCCTCTTGGACCCAAGAGACCCAGTACTTC.

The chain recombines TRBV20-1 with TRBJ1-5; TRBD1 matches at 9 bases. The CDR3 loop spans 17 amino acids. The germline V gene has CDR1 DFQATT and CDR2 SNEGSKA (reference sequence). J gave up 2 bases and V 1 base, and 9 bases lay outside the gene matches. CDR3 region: CSARVYRGQSGNQPQHF. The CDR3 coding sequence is TGCAGTGCTAGAGTTTACAGGGGGCAAAGTGGCAATCAGCCCCAGCATTTT.